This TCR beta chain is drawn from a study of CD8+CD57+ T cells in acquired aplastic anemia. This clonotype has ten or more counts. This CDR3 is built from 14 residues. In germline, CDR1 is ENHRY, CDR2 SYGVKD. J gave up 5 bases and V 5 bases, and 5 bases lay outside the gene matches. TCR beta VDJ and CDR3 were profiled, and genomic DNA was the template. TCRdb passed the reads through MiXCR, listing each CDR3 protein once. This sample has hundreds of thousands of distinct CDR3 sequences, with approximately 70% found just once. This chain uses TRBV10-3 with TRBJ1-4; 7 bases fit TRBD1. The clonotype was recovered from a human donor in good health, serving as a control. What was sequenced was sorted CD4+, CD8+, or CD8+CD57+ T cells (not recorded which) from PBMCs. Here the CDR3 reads CAISPGQINEKLFF. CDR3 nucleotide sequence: TGTGCCATCAGTCCGGGACAGATCAATGAAAAACTGTTTTTT.